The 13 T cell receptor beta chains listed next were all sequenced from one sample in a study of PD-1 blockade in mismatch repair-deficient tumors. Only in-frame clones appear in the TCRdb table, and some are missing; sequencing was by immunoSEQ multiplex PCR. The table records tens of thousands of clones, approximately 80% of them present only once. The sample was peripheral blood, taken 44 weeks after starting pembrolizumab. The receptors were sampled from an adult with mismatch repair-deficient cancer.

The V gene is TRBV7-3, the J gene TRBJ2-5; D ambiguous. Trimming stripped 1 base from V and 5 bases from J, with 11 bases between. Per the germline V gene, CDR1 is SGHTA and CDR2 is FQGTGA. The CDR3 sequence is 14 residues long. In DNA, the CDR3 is TGTGCCAGCAGCTTAAGAAAGGAGATCGAGACCCAGTACTTC. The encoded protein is CASSLRKEIETQYF.

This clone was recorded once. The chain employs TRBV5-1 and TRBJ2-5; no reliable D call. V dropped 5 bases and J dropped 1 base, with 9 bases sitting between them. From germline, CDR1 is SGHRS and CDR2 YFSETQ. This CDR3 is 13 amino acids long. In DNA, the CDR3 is TGCGCCAGCAGTAGTAACAGCCAAGAGACCCAGTACTTC. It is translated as CASSSNSQETQYF.

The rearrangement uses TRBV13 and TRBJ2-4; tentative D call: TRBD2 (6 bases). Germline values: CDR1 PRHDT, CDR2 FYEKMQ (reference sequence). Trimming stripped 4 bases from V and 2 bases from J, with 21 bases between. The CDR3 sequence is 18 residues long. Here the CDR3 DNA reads TGTGCCAGCAGCTCGCTGGGGTGGGGGAGGTGGACCAAAAACATTCAGTACTTC. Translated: CASSSLGWGRWTKNIQYF.

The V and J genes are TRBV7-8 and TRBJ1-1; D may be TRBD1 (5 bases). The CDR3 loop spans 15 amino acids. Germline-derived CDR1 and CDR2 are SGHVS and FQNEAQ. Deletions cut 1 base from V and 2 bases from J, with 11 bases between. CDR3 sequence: CASSLGGADNTEAFF. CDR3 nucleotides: TGTGCCAGCAGCTTAGGGGGCGCAGATAACACTGAAGCTTTCTTT.

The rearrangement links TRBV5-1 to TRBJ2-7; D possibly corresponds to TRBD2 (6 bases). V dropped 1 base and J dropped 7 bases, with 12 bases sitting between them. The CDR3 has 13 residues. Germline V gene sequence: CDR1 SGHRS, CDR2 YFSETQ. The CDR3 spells CASSLLGTREQYF. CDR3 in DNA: TGCGCCAGCAGCTTGTTGGGGACTCGGGAGCAGTACTTC. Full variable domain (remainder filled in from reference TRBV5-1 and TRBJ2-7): KAGVTQTPRYLIKTRGQQVTLSCSPISGHRSVSWYQQTPGQGLQFLFEYFSETQRNKGNFPGRFSGRQFSNSRSEMNVSTLELGDSALYLCASSLLGTREQYFGPGTRLTVT.

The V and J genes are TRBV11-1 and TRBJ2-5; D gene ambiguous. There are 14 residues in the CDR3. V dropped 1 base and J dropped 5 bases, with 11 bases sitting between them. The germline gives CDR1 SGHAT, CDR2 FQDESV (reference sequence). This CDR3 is CASSLVGVVETQYF. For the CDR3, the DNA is TGTGCCAGCAGCTTAGTGGGTGTCGTGGAGACCCAGTACTTC.

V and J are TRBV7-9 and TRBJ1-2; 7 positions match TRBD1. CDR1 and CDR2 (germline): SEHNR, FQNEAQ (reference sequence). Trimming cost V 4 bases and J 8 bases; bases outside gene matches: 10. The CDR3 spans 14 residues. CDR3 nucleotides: TGTGCCAGCAGCTCAGAACGGGACAGAAGGGGCTACACCTTC. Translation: CASSSERDRRGYTF.

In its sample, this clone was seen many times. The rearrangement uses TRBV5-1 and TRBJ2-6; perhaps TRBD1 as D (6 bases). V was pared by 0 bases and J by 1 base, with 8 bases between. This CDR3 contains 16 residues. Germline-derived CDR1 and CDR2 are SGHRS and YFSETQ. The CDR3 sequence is CASSLGQESGANVLTF. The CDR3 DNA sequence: TGCGCCAGCAGCTTGGGACAGGAGTCTGGGGCCAACGTCCTGACTTTC.

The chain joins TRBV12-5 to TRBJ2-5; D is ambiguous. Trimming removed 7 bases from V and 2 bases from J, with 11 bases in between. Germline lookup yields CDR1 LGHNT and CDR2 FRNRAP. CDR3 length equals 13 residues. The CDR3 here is CASDDALQETQYF. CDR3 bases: TGTGCTAGTGATGACGCCTTGCAAGAGACCCAGTACTTC.

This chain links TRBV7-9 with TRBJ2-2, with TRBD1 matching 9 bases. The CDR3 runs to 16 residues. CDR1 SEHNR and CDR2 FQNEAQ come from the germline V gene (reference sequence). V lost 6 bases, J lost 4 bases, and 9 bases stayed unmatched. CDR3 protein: CASRDRQGVFTGELFF. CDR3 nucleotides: TGTGCCAGCAGGGATCGACAGGGGGTGTTCACCGGGGAGCTGTTTTTT.

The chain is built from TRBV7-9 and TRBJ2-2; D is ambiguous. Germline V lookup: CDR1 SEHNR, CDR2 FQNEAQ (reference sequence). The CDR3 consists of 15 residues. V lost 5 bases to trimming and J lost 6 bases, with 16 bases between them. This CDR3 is CASSPDVSDAGELFF. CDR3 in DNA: TGTGCCAGCAGCCCGGACGTCAGTGATGCCGGGGAGCTGTTTTTT. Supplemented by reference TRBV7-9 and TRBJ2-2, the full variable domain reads DTGVSQNPRHKITKRGQNVTFRCDPISEHNRLYWYRQTLGQGPEFLTYFQNEAQLEKSRLLSDRFSAERPKGSFSTLEIQRTEQGDSAMYLCASSPDVSDAGELFFGEGSRLTVL.

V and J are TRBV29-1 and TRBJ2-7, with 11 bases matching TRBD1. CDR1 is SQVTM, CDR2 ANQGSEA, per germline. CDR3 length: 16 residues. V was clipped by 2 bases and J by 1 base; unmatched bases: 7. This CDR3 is CSVETRDRGNSYEQYF. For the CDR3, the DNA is TGCAGCGTTGAAACGAGGGACAGGGGGAATTCCTACGAGCAGTACTTC.

This chain's CDR3 is CASSWGQGFMETQYF. The CDR3 DNA reads as TGCGCCAGCAGCTGGGGACAGGGGTTCATGGAGACCCAGTACTTC. The chain joins TRBV5-1 to TRBJ2-5; 10 bases align to TRBD1. Germline V CDR1 and CDR2: SGHRS, YFSETQ. Trimming took 3 bases from V and 5 from J; bases not matched to a gene: 7. This CDR3 comprises 15 residues.